This T cell receptor beta chain was documented in a study of control samples from healthy donors and cancer patients. Data came from immunoSEQ multiplex PCR; TCRdb stores just in-frame clones and leaves some out. With roughly 200,000 clones in the sample, the ten largest clones hold 2.2%. The CDR3 has 14 amino acids. CDR1 MDHEN and CDR2 SYDVKM come from the germline V gene. Trimming at V came to 6 bases and at J to 5 bases, leaving 7 bases not matched to a gene. The J gene is TRBJ1-5, the V gene TRBV28; 7 bases fit TRBD1. The sample taken for sequencing was blood. This clonotype originated in a woman in her thirties in good health. The chain's CDR3 is CASSRGQKDQPQHF. In nucleotides, the CDR3 is TGTGCCAGCAGCCGGGGACAGAAAGATCAGCCCCAGCATTTT.